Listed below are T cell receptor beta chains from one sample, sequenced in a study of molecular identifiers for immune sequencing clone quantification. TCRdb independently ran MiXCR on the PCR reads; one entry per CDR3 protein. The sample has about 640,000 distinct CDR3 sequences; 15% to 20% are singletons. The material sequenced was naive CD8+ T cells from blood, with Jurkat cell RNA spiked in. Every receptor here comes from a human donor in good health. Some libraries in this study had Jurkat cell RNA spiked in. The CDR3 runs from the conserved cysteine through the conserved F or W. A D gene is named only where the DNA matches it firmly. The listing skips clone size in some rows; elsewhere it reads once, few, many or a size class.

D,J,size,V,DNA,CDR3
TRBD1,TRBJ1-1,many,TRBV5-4,TGTGCCAGCAGAAACCCCGAAGGCGGACAGGGCCGGACTGAAGCTTTCTTT,CASRNPEGGQGRTEAFF
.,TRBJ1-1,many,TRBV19,TGTGCCAGTAGTATGGGATTGCACACTGAAGCTTTCTTT,CASSMGLHTEAFF
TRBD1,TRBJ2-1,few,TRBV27,TGTGCCAGCAGTTATCAGGGGGCGTTGAACAATGAGCAGTTCTTC,CASSYQGALNNEQFF
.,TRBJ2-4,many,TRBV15,TGTGCCACCAGCCCTTATACGGGGGAAAACATTCAGTACTTC,CATSPYTGENIQYF
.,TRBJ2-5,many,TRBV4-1,TGCGCCAGCAGCCAAGGAAGCGGGCGGCAAGAGACCCAGTACTTC,CASSQGSGRQETQYF
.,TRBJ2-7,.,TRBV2,TGTGCCAGCAGTGAGGTTTGGGGGAACTCCTACGAGCAGTACTTC,CASSEVWGNSYEQYF
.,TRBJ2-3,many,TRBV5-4,TGTGCCAGCAGCTCAAGTCAGAGCACAGATACGCAGTATTTT,CASSSSQSTDTQYF
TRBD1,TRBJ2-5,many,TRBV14,TGTGCCAGCAGACCAACAGGGGGGATTGGAGAGACCCAGTACTTC,CASRPTGGIGETQYF
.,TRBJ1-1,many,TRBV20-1,TGCAGTGCTAGAGATATTGGCCGGGCTGAAAACACTGAAGCTTTCTTT,CSARDIGRAENTEAFF
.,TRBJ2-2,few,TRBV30,TGTGCCTGGAGTGTACTCGGGAGTAACACCGGGGAGCTGTTTTTT,CAWSVLGSNTGELFF
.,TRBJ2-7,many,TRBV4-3,TGCGCCAGCAGCCTGACGAACGCAGGGGACCCCCTCTACGAGCAGTACTTC,CASSLTNAGDPLYEQYF
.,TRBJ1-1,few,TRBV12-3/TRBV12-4,TGTGCCAGCAGACCTCTCCTTGGGATGAACACTGAAGCTTTCTTT,CASRPLLGMNTEAFF
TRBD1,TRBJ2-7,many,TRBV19,TGTGCCAGTAGTACGGGGACAGGACAAATCTACGAGCAGTACTTC,CASSTGTGQIYEQYF
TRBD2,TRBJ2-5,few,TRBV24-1,TGTGCCACCAGTGCGTTTGCGGGAGGGCCCCAAGAGACCCAGTACTTC,CATSAFAGGPQETQYF
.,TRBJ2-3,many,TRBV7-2,TGTGCCAGCAGCCAGTCTGGGGGCACAGATACGCAGTATTTT,CASSQSGGTDTQYF
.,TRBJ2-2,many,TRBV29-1,TGCAGCGTTGAAGGCAGGGCAGGGTACGGGGAGCTGTTTTTT,CSVEGRAGYGELFF
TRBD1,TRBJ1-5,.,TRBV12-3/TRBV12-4,TGTGCCAGCACCGCGGGACAGGGGCCCGTTCCCCAGCATTTT,CASTAGQGPVPQHF
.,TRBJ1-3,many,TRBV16,TGTGCCAGCAGCCAACCCCAGTCCTCTGGAAACACCATATATTTT,CASSQPQSSGNTIYF
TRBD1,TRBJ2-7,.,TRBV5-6,TGTGCCAGCGGAGGACAGGGGCACGCGGACGAGCAGTACTTC,CASGGQGHADEQYF
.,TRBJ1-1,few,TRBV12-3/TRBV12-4,TGTGCCAGCAGTCCCACGGAACGGGGGAGCACTGAAGCTTTCTTT,CASSPTERGSTEAFF
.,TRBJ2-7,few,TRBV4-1,TGCGCCAGCAGCCACAAAATCGACAACTACGAGCAGTACTTC,CASSHKIDNYEQYF
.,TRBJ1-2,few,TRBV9,TGTGCCAGCAGCTTTACGTACCGCTGGGAAGGCTACACCTTC,CASSFTYRWEGYTF
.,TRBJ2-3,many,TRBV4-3,TGCGCCAGCAGCCCGAACTACAGGGTACAAGATACGCAGTATTTT,CASSPNYRVQDTQYF
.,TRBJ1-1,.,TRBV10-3,TGTGCCATCAGTGAGATAGGGGTCTCGGGGAACACTGAAGCTTTCTTT,CAISEIGVSGNTEAFF
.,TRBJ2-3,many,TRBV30,TGTGCCTGGAGTGCCGCGGGCCCCACAGATACGCAGTATTTT,CAWSAAGPTDTQYF
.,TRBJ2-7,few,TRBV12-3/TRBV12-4,TGTGCCAGCAGCCCGGCGGAGGGGTTGGCCTCCTACGAGCAGTACTTC,CASSPAEGLASYEQYF
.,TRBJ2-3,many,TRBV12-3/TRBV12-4,TGTGCCAGCAGTCTTCAGGGGCTGAGCACAGATACGCAGTATTTT,CASSLQGLSTDTQYF
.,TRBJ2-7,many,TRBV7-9,TGTGCCAGCAGCTTACAAGACTACGAGCAGTACTTC,CASSLQDYEQYF
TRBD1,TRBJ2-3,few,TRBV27,TGTGCCAGCAGCTGGACAGGGAATCGTGCTAGCACAGATACGCAGTATTTT,CASSWTGNRASTDTQYF
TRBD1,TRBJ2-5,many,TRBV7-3,TGTGCCAGCAGCTTAGGGACAGGGGGACACGAGACCCAGTACTTC,CASSLGTGGHETQYF
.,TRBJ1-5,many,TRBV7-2,TGTGCCAGCAGCTCCCTGGACGGGGGCAATCAGCCCCAGCATTTT,CASSSLDGGNQPQHF
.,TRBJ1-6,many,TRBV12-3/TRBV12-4,TGTGCCAGCAGTTTACTCACACCGGGGCCGAATTCACCCCTCCACTTT,CASSLLTPGPNSPLHF
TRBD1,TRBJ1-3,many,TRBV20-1,TGCAGTGCTCGGGACAGGCCGAACTCTGGAAACACCATATATTTT,CSARDRPNSGNTIYF
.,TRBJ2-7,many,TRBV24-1,TGTGCCACCAGCCACGGCTACGAGCAGTACTTC,CATSHGYEQYF
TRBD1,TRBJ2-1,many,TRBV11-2,TGTGCCAGCAGCTTCTGGGACAGGGGGCCTGAGCAGTTCTTC,CASSFWDRGPEQFF
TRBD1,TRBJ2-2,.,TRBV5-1,TGCGCCAGCAGCTTGCCCGACGGGACAGGGAACACCGGGGAGCTGTTTTTT,CASSLPDGTGNTGELFF
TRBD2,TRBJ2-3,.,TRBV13,TGTGCCAGCAGCTTAGCAGCGGGGGGATCAGATACGCAGTATTTT,CASSLAAGGSDTQYF
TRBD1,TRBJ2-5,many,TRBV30,TGTGCCTGGAGTGGAGGGACAGAACAAGAGACCCAGTACTTC,CAWSGGTEQETQYF
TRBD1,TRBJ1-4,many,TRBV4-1,TGCGCCAGCAGCCCGTCGACAGGGGTATCTGAAAAACTGTTTTTT,CASSPSTGVSEKLFF
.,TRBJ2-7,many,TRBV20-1,TGCAGTGCTAGAGATTACGCAGGCACCTACGAGCAGTACTTC,CSARDYAGTYEQYF
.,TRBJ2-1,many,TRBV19,TGTGCCAGTAGTGATGAATGGGGATACAATGAGCAGTTCTTC,CASSDEWGYNEQFF
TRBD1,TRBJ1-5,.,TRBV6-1,TGTGCCAGCAGTGAATACGGGACAGGGGTGGGTAGCAATCAGCCCCAGCATTTT,CASSEYGTGVGSNQPQHF
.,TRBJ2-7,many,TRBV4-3,TGCGCCAGCAGCCAAGATCAGTGGACGGAACTAGAAGGATTCCGGTCCTACGAGCAGTACTTC,CASSQDQWTELEGFRSYEQYF
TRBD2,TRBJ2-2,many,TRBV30,TGTGCCTGGGTCGGGAGTAGCGGGGGGGACACCGGGGAGCTGTTTTTT,CAWVGSSGGDTGELFF
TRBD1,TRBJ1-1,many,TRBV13,TGTGCCAGCAGCTTAGTAAGGGGGCTGGCTGAAGCTTTCTTT,CASSLVRGLAEAFF
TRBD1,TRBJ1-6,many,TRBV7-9,TGTGCCAGCAGCCACGAGGGGGCAGGGAATTCACCCCTCCACTTT,CASSHEGAGNSPLHF
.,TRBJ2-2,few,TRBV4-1,TGCGCCAGCAGCCCGCGGACAGTATACACCGGGGAGCTGTTTTTT,CASSPRTVYTGELFF
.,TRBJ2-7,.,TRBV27,TGTGCCAGCAGTAAGGGGCCAGGCGGTGCCTACGAGCAGTACTTC,CASSKGPGGAYEQYF
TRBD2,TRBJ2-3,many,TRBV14,TGTGCCAGCAGCCAAGAGTCTAGCGGGCGTAGCACAGATACGCAGTATTTT,CASSQESSGRSTDTQYF
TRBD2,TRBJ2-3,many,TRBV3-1,TGTGCCAGCAGCCACTCTAGCGGGGGGGCATCTGATACGCAGTATTTT,CASSHSSGGASDTQYF
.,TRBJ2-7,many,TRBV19,TGTGCCAGTCAAGACAGACTCTCCTACGAGCAGTACTTC,CASQDRLSYEQYF
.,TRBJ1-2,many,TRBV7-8,TGTGCCAGCAGCCCGTCTGTTAATGGCTACACCTTC,CASSPSVNGYTF
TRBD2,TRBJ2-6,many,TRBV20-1,TGCAGTGCTAGCCCCCGGGGGGAGGTTGGGGCCAACGTCCTGACTTTC,CSASPRGEVGANVLTF
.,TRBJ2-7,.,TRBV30,TGTGCCTGGAGTGCGGGAAACTCCTACGAGCAGTACTTC,CAWSAGNSYEQYF
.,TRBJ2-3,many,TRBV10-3,TGTGCCATCAGTGAGTCTGGCATATCCACAGATACGCAGTATTTT,CAISESGISTDTQYF
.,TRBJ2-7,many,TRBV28,TGTGCCAGCAGTTTATTTCGGACGGATGCCTACGAGCAGTACTTC,CASSLFRTDAYEQYF
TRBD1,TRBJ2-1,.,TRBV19,TGTGCCAGTAGCCCTTGGGACAGCATTTACAATGAGCAGTTCTTC,CASSPWDSIYNEQFF
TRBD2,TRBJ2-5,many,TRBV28,TGTGCCAGCAGACCGACTAGCGGGAAAGGCCAAGAGACCCAGTACTTC,CASRPTSGKGQETQYF
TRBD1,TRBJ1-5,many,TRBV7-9,TGTGCCAGCAGCTTATCAACAGGGGTTCAGCCCCAGCATTTT,CASSLSTGVQPQHF